Shown below are 27 T cell receptor beta chains from a single sample sequenced in a study of blood T cell repertoires in COVID-19 (dated by TCRdb to about 2020). To prepare the library, the immunoSEQ multiplex PCR assay was applied. This is the immuneACCESS table as TCRdb keeps it, with only in-frame sequences that have V and J called. A part of the clones is gone; compared with another copy, unresolved V genes explain less than half, and the rest is unexplained. The sample has some 240,000 clones on record, about 83% of them singletons. 1.5% to 1.9% of the sample is held by the ten biggest clonotypes. Material: peripheral blood. Receptors originate from a woman aged 40 to 50 who had recovered from COVID-19.

This clone was seen only once. The V call is TRBV24-1, the J call TRBJ2-1; 8 bases are a match to TRBD2. The CDR3 is made up of 16 amino acids. Germline lookup yields CDR1 KGHDR and CDR2 SFDVKD. Germline trimming cut 6 bases from V and 2 bases from J; bases unmatched to any gene: 8. This CDR3 reads CATSQLGSGAYNEQFF. CDR3 DNA: TGTGCCACCAGTCAACTAGGTAGCGGGGCCTACAATGAGCAGTTCTTC.

V gene TRBV5-1 combines with J gene TRBJ1-4; D is unclear. CDR3 length: 14 amino acids. The germline gives CDR1 SGHRS, CDR2 YFSETQ. V was trimmed by 0 bases and J by 6 bases, leaving 9 bases between them. This CDR3 is CASSLAGTDEKLFF. DNA for the CDR3: TGCGCCAGCAGCTTGGCAGGCACCGATGAAAAACTGTTTTTT.

This clone was seen a single time. The J gene is TRBJ2-3, the V gene TRBV7-9; perhaps TRBD1 as D (6 bases). Deletions cut 5 bases from V and 2 bases from J, with 14 bases between. Per the germline V gene, CDR1 is SEHNR and CDR2 is FQNEAQ (reference sequence). The CDR3 is 15 amino acids. The CDR3 here is CASSLQQGSTDTQYF. The CDR3 bases are TGTGCCAGCAGCCTTCAGCAGGGGTCCACAGATACGCAGTATTTT. The variable domain in full, completed from reference TRBV7-9 and TRBJ2-3, reads DTGVSQNPRHKITKRGQNVTFRCDPISEHNRLYWYRQTLGQGPEFLTYFQNEAQLEKSRLLSDRFSAERPKGSFSTLEIQRTEQGDSAMYLCASSLQQGSTDTQYFGPGTRLTVL.

The chain recombines TRBV11-3 with TRBJ2-1, with 8 bases aligning to TRBD2. This CDR3 is built from 17 residues. Per germline, CDR1 SGHNT and CDR2 YENEEA. V was pared by 1 base and J by 6 bases, with 11 bases of the junction left unmatched. For the CDR3, the DNA is TGTGCCAGCAGCTTAGGCGGGGGGCCTGGGGTTGGCAATGAGCAGTTCTTC. Translating it yields CASSLGGGPGVGNEQFF.

The rearrangement joins TRBV6-5 to TRBJ1-3; D not resolved. The V end was cut by 2 bases, the J end by 4 bases, with 9 bases between. The CDR3 contains 14 residues. Germline V CDR1 and CDR2: MNHEY, SVGAGI. The CDR3 sequence: CASSYTAGGNTIYF. CDR3 DNA: TGTGCCAGCAGTTACACCGCAGGCGGAAACACCATATATTTT.

The chain has TRBV13 and TRBJ1-5, with a possible D match to TRBD1 (6 bases). CDR3 size: 16 residues. Germline values: CDR1 PRHDT, CDR2 FYEKMQ (reference sequence). V lost 4 bases and J lost 5, with 18 bases in between. The CDR3 DNA reads as TGTGCCAGCAGCTCAAGCGTCAGGGGCGCCGATCAGCCCCAGCATTTT. Translation gives CASSSSVRGADQPQHF.

With regard to this clone: One end of the junction is discordant with germline, which a read error may explain. This chain links TRBV6-5 with TRBJ1-1, with D tentatively TRBD1 (6 bases). The CDR3 loop spans 15 amino acids. Germline CDR1 MNHEY, CDR2 SVGAGI. CDR3 coding DNA: TGTGCCAGCAGCTACTCCGGGACACTGAACACTGAAGCTTTCTTT. Translating it yields CASSYSGTLNTEAFF.

This clone was recorded once. The gene calls are TRBV3-1 (or the pseudogene TRBV3-2) and TRBJ2-5, with 8 bases matching TRBD1. CDR1 and CDR2 from the germline V gene are LGHDT and YNNKEL (reference sequence). The CDR3 contains 12 residues. V gave up 0 bases and J gave up 11 bases; unmatched junction bases: 2. CDR3 coding DNA: TGTGCCAGCAGCCAAGATTGGACAGGGCAGTACTTC. Translating it yields CASSQDWTGQYF.

This chain links TRBV3-1 (or the pseudogene TRBV3-2) with TRBJ2-7; the match to TRBD1 covers 8 bases. V shed 3 bases and J 3 bases; nucleotides not matched to a gene: 7. The CDR3 contains 15 residues. Germline V gene data show CDR1 as LGHDT and CDR2 as YNNKEL (reference sequence). In nucleotides, the CDR3 is TGTGCCAGCAGCCATCACGGACAGGGTAACTACGAGCAGTACTTC. Its protein is CASSHHGQGNYEQYF.

The chain employs TRBV9 and TRBJ2-3, with unresolved D. The length of the CDR3 is 13 residues. V shed 0 bases and J shed 5 bases, with 7 bases lying between them. Germline lookup yields CDR1 SGDLS and CDR2 YYNGEE. The CDR3 here is CASSVGQQDTQYF. The CDR3 coding sequence is TGTGCCAGCAGCGTAGGACAACAAGATACGCAGTATTTT.

This chain uses TRBV2 with TRBJ1-2; D gene unclear. Germline V gives CDR1 SNHLY, CDR2 FYNNEI. The CDR3 totals 14 residues. Trimming took off 0 bases at V and 8 bases at J, with 13 bases between the two ends. The CDR3 reads CASSEATSGGGYTF. CDR3 sequence (DNA): TGTGCCAGCAGTGAAGCAACCTCTGGAGGCGGCTACACCTTC.

The chain carries TRBV6-4 and TRBJ1-1; possibly TRBD1 for D (5 bases). This CDR3 has 14 residues. Trimming stripped 0 bases from V and 1 base from J, with 6 bases between. Germline CDR1 reads MRHNA; CDR2 reads SNTAGT. The CDR3 DNA sequence: TGTGCCAGCAGTGACTCGGACACGAACACTGAAGCTTTCTTT. Translated, it gives CASSDSDTNTEAFF.

The rearrangement uses TRBV7-2 and TRBJ2-1; D unclear. The V gene lost 2 bases and the J gene lost 9 bases, with 5 bases spanning the gap. The CDR3 consists of 11 residues. The germline V gene encodes CDR1 SGHTA and CDR2 FQGNSA. The CDR3 sequence is CASSLFSEQFF. The CDR3 nucleotides are TGTGCCAGCAGCTTATTCTCTGAGCAGTTCTTC.

The chain employs TRBV30 and TRBJ2-7; D perhaps matches TRBD1 (6 bases). Per germline, CDR1 GTSNPN and CDR2 SVGIG (reference sequence). This CDR3 is built from 13 residues. With 4 bases removed from V and 2 bases from J, the gap between germline ends came to 12 bases. CDR3 region: CAWNPGTPYEQYF. The CDR3 DNA reads TGTGCCTGGAACCCCGGGACACCCTACGAGCAGTACTTC.

A single count supports this clone. V usage is TRBV5-4 and J usage is TRBJ2-5; D unclear. CDR3 size: 13 residues. Germline CDR1 and CDR2: SGHNT and YYREEE (reference sequence). V was shortened by 2 bases and J by 3 bases, with 8 bases between the two germline ends. This chain's CDR3 is CASSFVSEETQYF. Written as DNA, the CDR3 is TGTGCCAGCAGCTTTGTGTCGGAAGAGACCCAGTACTTC.

The chain recombines TRBV24-1 with TRBJ1-3; D unclear. Germline values: CDR1 KGHDR, CDR2 SFDVKD. Trimming left V 3 bases short and J 4 bases short, with 6 bases between. The CDR3 loop spans 13 amino acids. The CDR3 DNA follows: TGTGCCACCAGTGATGGCCGCGGAAACACCATATATTTT. It is translated as CATSDGRGNTIYF.

The chain has TRBV6-6 and TRBJ2-1; possibly TRBD1 for D (5 bases). Between the trimmed V and J ends, which lost 7 bases and 6 bases, there was a span of 16 bases. The germline gives CDR1 MNHNY, CDR2 SVGAGI (reference sequence). This CDR3 spans 14 amino acids. As DNA, the CDR3 is TGTGCCAGCAACCTTCAGGGTTTCGGCAATGAGCAGTTCTTC. Encoded protein: CASNLQGFGNEQFF.

This clone appeared once. The same CDR3 also results from other DNA sequences found in this sample. The chain recombines TRBV2 with TRBJ2-5, with a possible D match to TRBD1 (6 bases). The CDR3 has 13 amino acids. CDR1 is SNHLY and CDR2 is FYNNEI in the germline V gene. The V and J ends lost 2 bases and 5 bases respectively, with 9 bases between them. This CDR3 is CASSESGVETQYF. The CDR3, as DNA: TGTGCCAGCAGTGAATCAGGGGTTGAGACCCAGTACTTC.

V is TRBV7-6 and J is TRBJ2-3; 9 nucleotides align to TRBD1. V dropped 5 bases and J dropped 3; count of bases not matched to a gene: 3. The length of the CDR3 is 14 residues. Germline CDR1 is SGHVS and CDR2 is FNYEAQ. The CDR3 is CASSIQGATDTQYF. Written as DNA, the CDR3 is TGTGCCAGCAGCATACAGGGGGCTACAGATACGCAGTATTTT.

The chain joins TRBV19 to TRBJ2-5; D is possibly TRBD1 (5 bases). V dropped 5 bases and J dropped 5 bases, with 15 bases sitting between them. Germline assignment: CDR1 LNHDA and CDR2 SQIVND (reference sequence). The CDR3 contains 14 residues. The CDR3 DNA is TGTGCCAGTAGTTTGATTGGGGCCCGGGAGACCCAGTACTTC. Its translation is CASSLIGARETQYF.

The chain recombines TRBV19 with TRBJ2-3; the D gene is possibly TRBD2 (5 bases). The V and J ends lost 2 bases and 5 bases respectively, with 14 bases between them. The CDR3 sequence is 15 residues long. Germline-derived CDR1 and CDR2 are LNHDA and SQIVND (reference sequence). In DNA form, the CDR3 reads TGTGCCAGTAGTATATTTTCGTCGGGGAAAGATACGCAGTATTTT. Translating gives CASSIFSSGKDTQYF.

V is TRBV7-6 and J is TRBJ1-1; a possible D gene is TRBD1 (6 bases). Looked up from germline, CDR1 is SGHVS and CDR2 is FNYEAQ. This CDR3 is built from 15 residues. With 5 bases removed from V and 0 bases from J, the gap between germline ends came to 13 bases. CDR3 DNA sequence: TGTGCCAGCAGCCCCCCCACAGGGATGAACACTGAAGCTTTCTTT. This sequence encodes CASSPPTGMNTEAFF.

This clone occurred once. The chain carries TRBV7-2 and TRBJ2-1; 7 nucleotides align to TRBD2. The CDR3 extends over 14 amino acids. The ends lost 5 bases at V and 3 bases at J; junction bases unmatched: 4. In germline, CDR1 is SGHTA, CDR2 FQGNSA. CDR3 sequence reads: CASSPGGLYNEQFF. The CDR3 bases are TGTGCCAGCAGCCCGGGGGGACTCTACAATGAGCAGTTCTTC.

V and J are TRBV3-1 (or the pseudogene TRBV3-2) and TRBJ2-7; 7 bases match TRBD2. Germline-derived CDR1 and CDR2 are LGHDT and YNNKEL (reference sequence). There are 15 residues in the CDR3. V gave up 0 bases and J gave up 1 base; unmatched junction bases: 3. Here the CDR3 DNA reads TGTGCCAGCAGCCAAGATGGGGGGGGATCCTACGAGCAGTACTTC. Amino acid sequence: CASSQDGGGSYEQYF.

This sequence joins TRBV10-3 and TRBJ2-7; 8 nucleotides agree with TRBD1. V lost 6 bases and J lost 5; bases outside the gene matches: 3. Per the germline V gene, CDR1 is ENHRY and CDR2 is SYGVKD. This CDR3 has 12 amino acids. The CDR3 sequence is CAISTQGDEQYF. The CDR3 DNA is TGTGCCATCAGCACACAGGGGGACGAGCAGTACTTC.

The chain is built from TRBV12-3 or TRBV12-4 and TRBJ1-1, with a possible D match to TRBD1 (6 bases). This CDR3 region has 13 residues. The V and J ends lost 7 bases and 1 base respectively, with 10 bases between them. CDR3 bases: TGTGCCAGCACCCGGGGACAGAACACTGAAGCTTTCTTT. This gives the protein CASTRGQNTEAFF.

The chain uses TRBV12-3 or TRBV12-4 and TRBJ1-1; the D is unclear. There are 12 residues in the CDR3. V was trimmed by 6 bases and J by 7 bases, leaving 12 bases between them. CDR3 in DNA: TGTGCCAGCAGCCTTACCCGGGTTGAAGCTTTCTTT. Its protein is CASSLTRVEAFF.